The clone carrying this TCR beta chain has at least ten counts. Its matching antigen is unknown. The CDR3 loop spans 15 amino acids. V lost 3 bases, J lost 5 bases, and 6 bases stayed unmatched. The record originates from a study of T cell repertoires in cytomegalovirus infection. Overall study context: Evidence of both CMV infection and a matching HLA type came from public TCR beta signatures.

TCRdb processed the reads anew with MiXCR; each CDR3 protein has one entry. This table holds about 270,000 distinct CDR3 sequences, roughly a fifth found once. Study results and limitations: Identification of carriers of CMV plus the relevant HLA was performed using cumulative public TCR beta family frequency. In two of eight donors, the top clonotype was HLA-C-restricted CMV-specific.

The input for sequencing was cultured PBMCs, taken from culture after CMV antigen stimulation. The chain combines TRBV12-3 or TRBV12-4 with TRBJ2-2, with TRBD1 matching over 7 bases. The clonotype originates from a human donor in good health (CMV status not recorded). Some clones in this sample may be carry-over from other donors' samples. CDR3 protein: CASSFRQGGTGELFF. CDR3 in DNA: TGTGCCAGCAGTTTTCGACAGGGTGGAACCGGGGAGCTGTTTTTT.